This is a list of T cell receptor beta chains from one sample in a study of T cell repertoires in cytomegalovirus infection. TCRdb itself ran the reads through MiXCR, one entry per CDR3 protein. The sample has some 270,000 distinct CDR3 sequences, around 20% seen once; the top ten hold roughly a fifth. Their antigens are not known. Sequenced here: cultured PBMCs, sampled from culture after CMV antigen stimulation. These receptors came from a human donor in good health (CMV status not recorded). Some clones in this sample may be carry-over from other donors' samples. The CDR3 runs from the conserved cysteine through the conserved F or W. The D gene is left open where the match is weak. Where a row states a size, it is once, few, many or the class of an expanded clone; other rows omit it.

d_call clone_size j_call v_call cdr3_nt cdr3_aa
. . TRBJ1-1 TRBV27 TGTGCCAGCAGTTTGGGGAGATGGGCTGAAGCTTTCTTT CASSLGRWAEAFF
. . TRBJ2-7 TRBV12-3/TRBV12-4 TGTGCCAGCAGTTCTTGGAACTTTGGGGATTACGAGCAGTACTTC CASSSWNFGDYEQYF
. many TRBJ2-1 TRBV7-2 TGTGCCAGCAGCTTAGCGGGGTGGGGCAATGAGCAGTTCTTC CASSLAGWGNEQFF
. many TRBJ2-3 TRBV28 TGTGCCAGCAGTGAGGCTCCTCCGAGCGGAAGTAGCACAGATACGCAGTATTTT CASSEAPPSGSSTDTQYF
. . TRBJ1-1 TRBV7-9 TGTGCCAGCAGCTTTCCGGGACGATTGAACACTGAAGCTTTCTTT CASSFPGRLNTEAFF
. . TRBJ1-1 TRBV7-9 TGTGCCAGCAGCGCATCCGGGGGAGAAGCTTTCTTT CASSASGGEAFF
. . TRBJ2-7 TRBV20-1 TGCAGTGCTCAATCCGAGAGGGACGAGCAGTACTTC CSAQSERDEQYF
. many TRBJ1-5 TRBV7-9 TGTGCCAGCAGCTTAGGAACGTCAGGCTTCAATCAGCCCCAGCATTTT CASSLGTSGFNQPQHF
. many TRBJ2-7 TRBV6-5 TGTGCCAGCAGTTACTCGGGGGAGAACGAGCAGTACTTC CASSYSGENEQYF
. many TRBJ2-5 TRBV7-2 TGTGCCAGCAGCTTAATTAGTACCCAAGAGACCCAGTACTTC CASSLISTQETQYF
. few TRBJ2-1 TRBV6-1 TGTGCCACCATCAGCCTAAGGGTGGTCCATGAGCAGTTCTTC CATISLRVVHEQFF
. many TRBJ1-2 TRBV7-2 TGTGCCAGCAGCTCCACAGGTGGCGGCTACACCTTC CASSSTGGGYTF
. . TRBJ2-5 TRBV3-1 TGTGCCAGCAGCCAAGATTTTATCGGGGACCCCTCCCAGTACTTC CASSQDFIGDPSQYF
TRBD2 once TRBJ2-3 TRBV15 TGTGCCACCAGCAGAGATGGGGGGGGTTTTTCCACAGATACGCAGTATTTT CATSRDGGGFSTDTQYF
TRBD1 few TRBJ1-5 TRBV28 TGTGCCAGCAGTTTGGACAGGGGGCACCAGCCCCAGCATTTT CASSLDRGHQPQHF
. . TRBJ1-1 TRBV6-5 TGTGCCAGCAGCCCCCTGTGGAAGATGAACACTGAAGCTTTCTTT CASSPLWKMNTEAFF